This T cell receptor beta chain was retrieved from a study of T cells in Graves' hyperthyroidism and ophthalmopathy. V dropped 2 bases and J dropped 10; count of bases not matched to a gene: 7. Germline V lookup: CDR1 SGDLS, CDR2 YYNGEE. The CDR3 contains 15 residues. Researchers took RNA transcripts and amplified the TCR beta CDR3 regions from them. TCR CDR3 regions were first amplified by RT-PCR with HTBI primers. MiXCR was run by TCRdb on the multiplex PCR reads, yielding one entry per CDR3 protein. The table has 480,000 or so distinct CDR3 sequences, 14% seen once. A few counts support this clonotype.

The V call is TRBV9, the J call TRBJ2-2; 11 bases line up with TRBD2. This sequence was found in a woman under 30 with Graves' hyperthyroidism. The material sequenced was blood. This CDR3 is CASSVLSGRAEELFF. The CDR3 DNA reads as TGTGCCAGCAGCGTGCTTAGCGGGAGGGCCGAGGAGCTGTTTTTT.